This TCR beta chain emerged from a study of patients and donors after allogeneic stem cell transplantation. TCRdb called the RT-PCR reads again in MiXCR, with one record for every CDR3 protein. The sample has roughly 180,000 distinct CDR3 sequences, around 41% seen once. V shed 6 bases, J shed 3 bases, and the junction held 10 bases outside the gene matches. The CDR3 runs 16 residues. This clonotype was seen more than once but under ten times. This clonotype originated in a human donor who was either an allogeneic HSCT recipient or a stem cell or donor lymphocyte infusion donor (not recorded which). It is not recorded whose cells these are; they may come from a transplant donor. Sequencing input: blood, either unsorted or a sorted T cell fraction (not recorded which). This chain joins TRBV12-3 or TRBV12-4 and TRBJ2-5; 10 bases agree with TRBD2. The CDR3 sequence: CASRSPLAGAKETQYF. As DNA, the CDR3 is TGTGCCAGCAGATCACCTCTAGCGGGAGCCAAAGAGACCCAGTACTTC.